The 28 T cell receptor beta chains reported below all come from one sample, sequenced in a study of long-term antiretroviral therapy in people with HIV. With survey level as its setting, the immunoSEQ assay was v3.0. Sequenced by immunoSEQ multiplex PCR; TCRdb stores in-frame clones only, minus some. Of over 30,000 clones listed, roughly 87% are singletons. Sequences were derived from unsorted PBMCs, sampled 1 year after starting antiretroviral therapy. Receptor source: a man younger than 35 with HIV.

The rearrangement links TRBV5-1 to TRBJ1-6, with D possibly being TRBD1 (6 bases). The length of the CDR3 is 14 residues. The germline CDR1 and CDR2 sequences are SGHRS and YFSETQ. The ends were cut back, 4 bases at V and 12 bases at J, with 17 bases in the middle. The CDR3 region is CASSQWEQGGPLHF. The CDR3 nucleotides read TGCGCCAGCAGCCAATGGGAACAGGGAGGACCCCTCCACTTT.

The V and J genes are TRBV7-2 and TRBJ2-1; D might be TRBD1 or TRBD2, each matching 5 bases. The germline CDR1 and CDR2 sequences are SGHTA and FQGNSA. Trimming stripped 0 bases from V and 2 bases from J, with 11 bases between. There are 16 residues in the CDR3. CDR3 protein: CASSLAVRDPYNEQFF. Written as DNA, the CDR3 is TGTGCCAGCAGCTTAGCGGTCAGGGACCCCTACAATGAGCAGTTCTTC.

The chain is built from TRBV28 and TRBJ1-4, with TRBD1 matching 8 bases. This CDR3 region has 15 residues. V lost 5 bases, J lost 3 bases, and 5 bases stayed unmatched. Germline V gene sequence: CDR1 MDHEN, CDR2 SYDVKM. The CDR3 here is CASSHRGEANEKLFF. Written as DNA, the CDR3 is TGTGCCAGCAGTCACAGGGGGGAAGCTAATGAAAAACTGTTTTTT.

The J gene is TRBJ2-1, the V gene TRBV10-3, with 12 positions matching TRBD1. Germline V gene data show CDR1 as ENHRY and CDR2 as SYGVKD. The CDR3 spans 16 residues. With V trimmed by 4 bases and J by 8 bases, 9 bases remained unmatched. Here the CDR3 reads CAISGFGTGGLDEQFF. For the CDR3, the DNA is TGTGCCATCAGTGGGTTCGGGACAGGGGGCCTGGATGAGCAGTTCTTC.

This chain connects TRBV10-3 to TRBJ1-1, with TRBD1 as a possible D gene (5 bases). Trimming shortened V by 3 bases and J by 4 bases, and 21 bases separated the two germline ends. Germline V gene data show CDR1 as ENHRY and CDR2 as SYGVKD. The CDR3 has 17 amino acids. DNA of the CDR3: TGTGCCATCAGTGATTCCTCCAGCGGCCGGAGGGGCACTGAAGCTTTCTTT. It codes for CAISDSSSGRRGTEAFF.

The rearrangement joins TRBV9 to TRBJ1-2, with D possibly TRBD1 on 6 matching bases. CDR3 size: 14 residues. Per the germline V gene, CDR1 is SGDLS and CDR2 is YYNGEE. V gave up 0 bases and J gave up 8 bases, with 14 bases separating them. CDR3 in amino acids: CASSVGQASSGYTF. DNA for the CDR3: TGTGCCAGCAGCGTAGGACAGGCTTCGAGCGGCTACACCTTC.

The V call is TRBV5-8, the J call TRBJ1-5; D gene ambiguous. The CDR3 sequence is 15 residues long. CDR1 SGHTS and CDR2 YDEGEE come from the germline V gene. With 4 bases removed from V and 3 bases from J, the gap between germline ends came to 14 bases. CDR3 loop: CASSLGKQHNQPQHF. Here the CDR3 DNA reads TGTGCCAGCAGCCTCGGGAAGCAGCACAATCAGCCCCAGCATTTT.

This chain uses TRBV6-5 with TRBJ1-1; weak D call: TRBD1 (5 bases). Germline V CDR1 and CDR2: MNHEY, SVGAGI. V was cut by 0 bases and J by 5 bases, with 13 bases left in between. CDR3 length: 15 amino acids. The chain's CDR3 is CASSYSKGVTTEAFF. The CDR3 DNA is TGTGCCAGCAGTTACTCGAAAGGGGTGACGACTGAAGCTTTCTTT.

This chain joins TRBV28 and TRBJ2-1, with D unclear. This CDR3 is 14 amino acids long. V gave up 10 bases and J gave up 0 bases, with 13 bases separating them. The germline V gene encodes CDR1 MDHEN and CDR2 SYDVKM. The CDR3 loop is CATAPGSSYNEQFF. The CDR3, as DNA: TGTGCCACCGCCCCGGGTAGCTCCTACAATGAGCAGTTCTTC.

The sample holds a few counts of this clone. The chain carries TRBV5-4 and TRBJ2-7; D possibly matches TRBD1 or TRBD2 (5 bases each). Trimming removed 2 bases from V and 2 bases from J, with 8 bases in between. This CDR3 region has 13 residues. CDR1 SGHNT and CDR2 YYREEE come from the germline V gene (reference sequence). In DNA form, the CDR3 reads TGTGCCAGCAGCTTCGGGACCACCTACGAGCAGTACTTC. This translates into CASSFGTTYEQYF.

J is TRBJ1-5 and V is TRBV19; 8 nucleotides line up with TRBD1. The length of the CDR3 is 18 residues. Germline lookup yields CDR1 LNHDA and CDR2 SQIVND (reference sequence). J lost 3 bases, V lost 7 bases, and 17 bases had no gene match. Here the CDR3 DNA reads TGTGCCAGTAACCCAACCGGGACAGGTTTCTATGACAATCAGCCCCAGCATTTT. Encoded protein: CASNPTGTGFYDNQPQHF.

The sample holds a few counts of this clone. The V gene is TRBV27, the J gene TRBJ2-7; TRBD1 matches 12 bases. Germline V gives CDR1 MNHEY, CDR2 SMNVEV (reference sequence). This CDR3 has 14 residues. Germline trimming cut 5 bases from V and 5 bases from J; bases unmatched to any gene: 4. The CDR3 spells CASSPGQGADEQYF. The CDR3 DNA reads TGTGCCAGCAGTCCGGGACAGGGGGCGGACGAGCAGTACTTC.

The V and J genes are TRBV6-6 and TRBJ1-5; tentatively, D is TRBD1 (5 bases). The CDR3 has 11 amino acids. Germline V gene data show CDR1 as MNHNY and CDR2 as SVGAGI (reference sequence). Deletions cut 11 bases from V and 3 bases from J, with 8 bases between. The CDR3 region is CAGGDNQPQHF. DNA for the CDR3: TGTGCCGGGGGGGACAATCAGCCCCAGCATTTT.

V and J are TRBV19 and TRBJ1-2; TRBD1 might be the D (5 bases). V lost 3 bases to trimming and J lost 5 bases, with 10 bases between them. The CDR3 runs 13 residues. Germline V gives CDR1 LNHDA, CDR2 SQIVND (reference sequence). CDR3: CASSIPGRYGYTF. The CDR3 bases are TGTGCCAGTAGTATCCCAGGGAGGTATGGCTACACCTTC.

This sequence joins TRBV27 and TRBJ2-2, with D possibly being TRBD1 (6 bases). CDR1 MNHEY and CDR2 SMNVEV come from the germline V gene (reference sequence). The CDR3 extends over 17 amino acids. Trimming took 5 bases from V and 0 from J, leaving 16 bases between them. The CDR3, as DNA: TGTGCCAGCAGTACGACAGGCGGTGGGACGAACACCGGGGAGCTGTTTTTT. Translation gives CASSTTGGGTNTGELFF.

CDR3 sequence (DNA): TGTGCCAGCTGCCTCAGGGGTTTCTATAGCAATCAGCCCCAGCATTTT. It specifies CASCLRGFYSNQPQHF. J is TRBJ1-5 and V is TRBV28; D possibly corresponds to TRBD1 (6 bases). Trimming left V 8 bases short and J 0 bases short, with 17 bases between. The germline V gene has CDR1 MDHEN and CDR2 SYDVKM. The length of the CDR3 is 16 residues.

The rearrangement links TRBV4-3 to TRBJ1-1; TRBD1 aligns across 9 bases. The CDR3 extends over 16 amino acids. The V and J ends lost 1 base and 9 bases, in that order; junction bases with no gene match: 12. From germline, CDR1 is LGHNA and CDR2 YSLEER. The CDR3 DNA follows: TGCGCCAGCAGCCAAGGGGTGACAGGGGGAAGGTCAAAAGCTTTCTTT. Protein sequence: CASSQGVTGGRSKAFF.

As for this clone: An end of the junction does not agree with germline; a read error may underlie this. This chain's CDR3 is CASSERTSGSGTGELFF. In nucleotides, the CDR3 is TGTGCTAGCAGCGAGCGGACTAGCGGGAGTGGCACCGGGGAGCTGTTTTTT. The chain carries TRBV7-7 and TRBJ2-2; 13 nucleotides align to TRBD2. The V gene's germline CDR1 is SSHAT and CDR2 FNYEAQ (reference sequence). CDR3 size: 17 residues.

This clone has more than one count but fewer than ten. CDR3 nucleotides: TGTGCCAGCAGCGACAGGGGGCTACCAGTGCCCCAGCATTTT. The encoded protein is CASSDRGLPVPQHF. This rearrangement joins TRBV25-1 to TRBJ1-5, with TRBD1 matching 10 bases. Trimming removed 6 bases from V and 9 bases from J; junction bases left unmatched: 8. Germline V gives CDR1 MGHDK, CDR2 SYGVNS. This CDR3 has 14 residues.

This sequence joins TRBV6-6 and TRBJ2-7; D not certain. The CDR3 loop spans 14 amino acids. Per germline, CDR1 MNHNY and CDR2 SVGAGI (reference sequence). V was pared by 5 bases and J by 0 bases, with 11 bases between. Here the CDR3 DNA reads TGTGCCAGCAGTCCCATCCCGAGCTCCTACGAGCAGTACTTC. It specifies CASSPIPSSYEQYF.

The DNA for the CDR3 is TGTGCCAGCAGCTTAGCCGGTAGACTAGCGGGGGGGGAGACCCAGTACTTC. Translating gives CASSLAGRLAGGETQYF. The chain carries TRBV7-6 and TRBJ2-5; 14 bases line up with TRBD2. This CDR3 has 17 residues. V shed 0 bases and J 5 bases; nucleotides not matched to a gene: 5. Germline V gene data show CDR1 as SGHVS and CDR2 as FNYEAQ.

This clone turned up a few times. The V and J genes are TRBV5-1 and TRBJ1-5; the D is unclear. Between the trimmed V and J ends, which lost 2 bases and 1 base, there was a span of 4 bases. The CDR3 spans 13 residues. The germline CDR1 and CDR2 sequences are SGHRS and YFSETQ. In DNA, the CDR3 is TGCGCCAGCAGCTTAAGGAGCAATCAGCCCCAGCATTTT. Translation: CASSLRSNQPQHF.

The rearrangement joins TRBV7-9 to TRBJ2-1; TRBD1 matches at 10 bases. The germline CDR1 and CDR2 sequences are SEHNR and FQNEAQ (reference sequence). Germline trimming cut 3 bases from V and 7 bases from J; bases unmatched to any gene: 3. CDR3 size: 14 residues. This CDR3 reads CASSFRTGGNEQFF. For the CDR3, the DNA is TGTGCCAGCAGCTTTAGGACAGGGGGAAATGAGCAGTTCTTC.

This sequence joins TRBV6-5 and TRBJ2-7, with a possible D match to TRBD1 (5 bases). CDR1 is MNHEY, CDR2 SVGAGI, per germline. V shed 4 bases and J shed 5 bases, with 12 bases lying between them. There are 13 residues in the CDR3. In DNA form, the CDR3 reads TGTGCCAGCAGTTTTATGGGGCCCCACGAGCAGTACTTC. Protein sequence: CASSFMGPHEQYF.

This sequence joins TRBV9 and TRBJ1-2, with a tentative D call TRBD1 (5 bases). Germline-derived CDR1 and CDR2 are SGDLS and YYNGEE. V dropped 4 bases and J dropped 0 bases, with 13 bases sitting between them. CDR3 length: 15 residues. The CDR3: CASSPGAGANYGYTF. In nucleotides, the CDR3 is TGTGCCAGCAGCCCCGGGGCCGGAGCTAACTATGGCTACACCTTC.

The chain couples TRBV4-1 to TRBJ1-3, with unresolved D. This CDR3 has 15 residues. Germline assignment: CDR1 MGHRA and CDR2 YSYEKL. The V gene lost 0 bases and the J gene lost 4 bases, with 10 bases spanning the gap. The CDR3 reads CASSQEAPPGNTIYF. The CDR3 DNA reads TGCGCCAGCAGCCAAGAGGCCCCCCCCGGAAACACCATATATTTT.

The V gene is TRBV2, the J gene TRBJ2-1; a possible D gene is TRBD2 (6 bases). V lost 6 bases and J 4 bases, leaving 10 bases between the germline ends. The CDR3 extends over 13 amino acids. The germline CDR1 and CDR2 sequences are SNHLY and FYNNEI. CDR3 sequence reads: CASRRGLYNEQFF. DNA of the CDR3: TGTGCCAGCAGAAGGGGACTTTACAATGAGCAGTTCTTC. The full variable domain, in which reference TRBV2 and TRBJ2-1 provide the parts outside the CDR3, is EPEVTQTPSHQVTQMGQEVILRCVPISNHLYFYWYRQILGQKVEFLVSFYNNEISEKSEIFDDQFSVERPDGSNFTLKIRSTKLEDSAMYFCASRRGLYNEQFFGPGTRLTVL.

V gene TRBV6-5 combines with J gene TRBJ2-5, with TRBD1 as a possible D gene (5 bases). Germline V gene lookup returns CDR1 MNHEY and CDR2 SVGAGI. The V and J ends lost 6 bases and 5 bases respectively, with 19 bases between them. This CDR3 spans 15 amino acids. The CDR3, as DNA: TGTGCCAGCAGAATAGGGGCAGGGTCGATTGAGACCCAGTACTTC. Encoded protein: CASRIGAGSIETQYF.